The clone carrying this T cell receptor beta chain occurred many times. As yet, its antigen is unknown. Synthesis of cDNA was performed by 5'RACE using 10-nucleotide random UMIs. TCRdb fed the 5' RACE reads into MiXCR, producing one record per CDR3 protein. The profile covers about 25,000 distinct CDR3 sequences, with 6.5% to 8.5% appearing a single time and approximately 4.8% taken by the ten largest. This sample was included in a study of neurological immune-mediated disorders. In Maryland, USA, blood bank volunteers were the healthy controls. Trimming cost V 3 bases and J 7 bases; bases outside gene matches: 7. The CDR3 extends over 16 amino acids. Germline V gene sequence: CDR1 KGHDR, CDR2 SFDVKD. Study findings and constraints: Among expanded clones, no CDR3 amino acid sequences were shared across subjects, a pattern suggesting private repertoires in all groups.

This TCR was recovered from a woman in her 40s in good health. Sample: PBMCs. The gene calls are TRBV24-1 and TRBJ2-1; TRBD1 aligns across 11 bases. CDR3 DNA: TGTGCCACCAGTGATCCCGGGACAGGGGGAAAAAATGAGCAGTTCTTC. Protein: CATSDPGTGGKNEQFF.